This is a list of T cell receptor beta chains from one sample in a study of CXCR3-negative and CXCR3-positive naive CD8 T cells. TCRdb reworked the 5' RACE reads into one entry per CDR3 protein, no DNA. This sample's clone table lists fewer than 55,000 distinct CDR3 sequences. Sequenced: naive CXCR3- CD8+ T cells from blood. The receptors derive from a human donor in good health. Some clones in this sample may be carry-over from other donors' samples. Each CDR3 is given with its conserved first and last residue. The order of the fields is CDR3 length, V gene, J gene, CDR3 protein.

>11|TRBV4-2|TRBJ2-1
CASSQDREQFF
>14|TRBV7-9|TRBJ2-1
CASRFMSSYNEQFF
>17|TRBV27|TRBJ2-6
CASSSPWTGAGANVLTF
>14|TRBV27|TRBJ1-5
CASTLGPKNQPQHF
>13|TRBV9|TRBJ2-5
CASSETPGETKYF
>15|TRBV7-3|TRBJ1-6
CASSLSQGPNSPLHF
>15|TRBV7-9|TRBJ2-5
CASSPPGPQAETQYF
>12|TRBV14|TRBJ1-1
CASSPDPIRAFF
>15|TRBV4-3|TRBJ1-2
CASSQDQGRPEGYTF
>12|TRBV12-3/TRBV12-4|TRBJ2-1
CASSLGHTEQFF
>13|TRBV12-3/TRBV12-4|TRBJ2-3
CASSFSGMDTQYF
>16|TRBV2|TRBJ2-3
CASSVPQGAVIDTQYF
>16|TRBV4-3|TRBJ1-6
CASSQEPTDGNSPLHF
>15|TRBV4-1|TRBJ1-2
CASSQPPTGNYGYTF
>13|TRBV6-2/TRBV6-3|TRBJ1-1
CASSPTPNTEAFF
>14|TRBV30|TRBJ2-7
CAWRGLTSSYEQYF
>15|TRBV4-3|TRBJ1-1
CASSQDLFLNTEAFF
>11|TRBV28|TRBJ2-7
CASSLLGEQYF
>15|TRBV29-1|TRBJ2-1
CSVPWREGRYNEQFF
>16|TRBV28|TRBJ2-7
CASSPPGLSRNHEQYF
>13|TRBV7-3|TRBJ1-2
CASSYSGTDGYTF
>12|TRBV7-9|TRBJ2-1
CASSLGSNEQFF
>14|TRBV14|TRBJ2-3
CASSQEQDADTQYF
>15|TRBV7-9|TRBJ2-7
CASSASDMGAYEQYF
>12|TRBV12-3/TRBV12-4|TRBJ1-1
CASSVSVTEAFF
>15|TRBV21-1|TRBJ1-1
CASSKDRTCPLEAFF
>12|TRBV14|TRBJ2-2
CASRYTSGELFF
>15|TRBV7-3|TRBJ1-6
CASSATGGAGSPLHF
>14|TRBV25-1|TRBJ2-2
CASSESLNTGELFF
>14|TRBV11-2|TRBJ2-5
CASSSRDFQETQYF
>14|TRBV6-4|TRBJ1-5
CASSEGDSNQPQHF
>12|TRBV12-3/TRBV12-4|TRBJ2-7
CASLRGGSEQYF
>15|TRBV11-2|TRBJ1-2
CASTQGNTLNYGYTF
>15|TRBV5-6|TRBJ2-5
CASSLDRRVWETQYF
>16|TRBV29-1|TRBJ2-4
CSVGIAGGVAKNIQYF
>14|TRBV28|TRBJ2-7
CASSWAGQAYEQYF
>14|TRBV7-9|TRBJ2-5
CASSFTDPGETQYF
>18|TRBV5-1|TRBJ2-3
CASSLVVGGPSSTDTQYF
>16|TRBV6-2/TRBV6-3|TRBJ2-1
CASSYQGLGNYNEQFF
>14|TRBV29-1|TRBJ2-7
CSVGGLANTYEQYF
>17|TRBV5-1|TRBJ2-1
CASSSILGTNPPNEQFF
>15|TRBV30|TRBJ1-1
CSWTGPETAATEAFF
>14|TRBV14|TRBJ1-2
CASSQLTVNYGYTF
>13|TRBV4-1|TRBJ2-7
CASSQRGVNEQYF
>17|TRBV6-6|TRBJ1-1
CASSYLGQGVGNTEAFF
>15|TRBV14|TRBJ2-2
CASSQDPQGFGELFF
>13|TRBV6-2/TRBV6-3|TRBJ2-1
CASSYVEYNEQFF
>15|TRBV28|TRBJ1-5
CASRLAGYSNQPQHF
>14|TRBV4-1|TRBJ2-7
CASSQEDRVWEQYF
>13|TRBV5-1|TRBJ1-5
CASSLTPYQPQHF